This T cell receptor (beta chain) comes out of a study of shared clonotypes between healthy human individuals. The study, taken as a whole, reports: What limited the represented genetic and exposure-history diversity was the small number of donors.

This clone was counted a few times. The antigen is undetermined. Clones were read by immunoSEQ multiplex PCR, and TCRdb kept only the in-frame ones, dropping some. The data show fewer than 600,000 clones, 77% seen once. The sample consisted of PBMCs. This sequence was found in a woman in her thirties or forties in good health. Some clones in this sample may be carry-over from other donors' samples.

CDR3 residues: CASSMGQANYGYTF. The DNA for the CDR3 is TGTGCCAGCAGCATGGGACAGGCTAACTATGGCTACACCTTC. The rearrangement links TRBV7-3 to TRBJ1-2; TRBD1 aligns across 8 bases. This CDR3 comprises 14 residues. Germline CDR1 is SGHTA and CDR2 is FQGTGA. V lost 5 bases and J lost 0; bases outside the gene matches: 2.